The rows below give T cell receptor beta chains drawn from one sample of a study of blood T cell repertoires in COVID-19. This table comes from immunoSEQ multiplex PCR, and its TCRdb copy is limited to in-frame clones, with some not included. This sample has around 240,000 clones, with roughly 83% found just once. Sequences were obtained from peripheral blood. The source is a woman in her fifties or sixties with acute or convalescent COVID-19. CDR3s include the opening cysteine and the closing phenylalanine or tryptophan. D genes are given only for firm matches. Part of the rows lack a size; the others show once, few, many or a class for expanded clones.

D gene: .
clone size: once
V gene: TRBV19
J gene: TRBJ2-2
CDR3 DNA: TGTGCCAGTAAGAGAGGAAACACCGGGGAGCTGTTTTTT
CDR3 protein: CASKRGNTGELFF

D gene: TRBD1
clone size: once
V gene: TRBV30
J gene: TRBJ1-6
CDR3 DNA: TGTGCCTGGAGTTGGACAGGGGGCTATTCACCCCTCCACTTT
CDR3 protein: CAWSWTGGYSPLHF

D gene: TRBD1
clone size: few
V gene: TRBV24-1
J gene: TRBJ2-7
CDR3 DNA: TGTGCCACCAGTGATCCCGGGACAGGGAGCTCCTACGAGCAGTACTTC
CDR3 protein: CATSDPGTGSSYEQYF

D gene: .
clone size: .
V gene: TRBV28
J gene: TRBJ2-7
CDR3 DNA: TGTGCCAGCAGTCCTACAGGGCCCGGGACGAATTACGAGCAGTACTTC
CDR3 protein: CASSPTGPGTNYEQYF

D gene: TRBD2
clone size: .
V gene: TRBV19
J gene: TRBJ2-7
CDR3 DNA: TGTGCCACCGGACTAGCGGGCTCCTACGAGCAGTACTTC
CDR3 protein: CATGLAGSYEQYF

D gene: .
clone size: .
V gene: TRBV24-1
J gene: TRBJ2-2
CDR3 DNA: TGTGCCACCAGTGAGCAATACGGCGGAGCCGGGGAGCTGTTTTTT
CDR3 protein: CATSEQYGGAGELFF

D gene: .
clone size: .
V gene: TRBV19
J gene: TRBJ2-5
CDR3 DNA: TGTGCCAGTAGTATAGGAGGGGGGGGATCGGGAGAGACCCAGTACTTC
CDR3 protein: CASSIGGGGSGETQYF

D gene: .
clone size: .
V gene: TRBV29-1
J gene: TRBJ2-4
CDR3 DNA: TGCAGCGTTGAAAAGGGCGGGCTTCAGTACTTC
CDR3 protein: CSVEKGGLQYF

D gene: .
clone size: few
V gene: TRBV29-1
J gene: TRBJ2-1
CDR3 DNA: TGCAGCGTTGATAACCAGGGGACCTACAATGAGCAGTTCTTC
CDR3 protein: CSVDNQGTYNEQFF

D gene: TRBD1
clone size: few
V gene: TRBV7-9
J gene: TRBJ1-1
CDR3 DNA: TGTGCCAGCAGCTTCCGACAGGGCACTGAAGCTTTCTTT
CDR3 protein: CASSFRQGTEAFF

D gene: .
clone size: once
V gene: TRBV5-1
J gene: TRBJ1-1
CDR3 DNA: TGCGCCAGCAGCTTGGGTGGGCCCTACACTGAAGCTTTCTTT
CDR3 protein: CASSLGGPYTEAFF

D gene: .
clone size: .
V gene: TRBV27
J gene: TRBJ2-7
CDR3 DNA: TGTGCCAGCAGTTTGAAGGGGGGGCGCGAGCAGTACTTC
CDR3 protein: CASSLKGGREQYF

D gene: TRBD1
clone size: .
V gene: TRBV19
J gene: TRBJ1-6
CDR3 DNA: TGTGCCAGTGCCCGGACAGGGGCAGCGAGTAATTCACCCCTCCACTTT
CDR3 protein: CASARTGAASNSPLHF

D gene: .
clone size: .
V gene: TRBV19
J gene: TRBJ1-5
CDR3 DNA: TGTGCCAGTAGTATTCCAGGTTCGCCCCAGCATTTT
CDR3 protein: CASSIPGSPQHF

D gene: .
clone size: .
V gene: TRBV28
J gene: TRBJ1-1
CDR3 DNA: TGTGCCAGCAGCCTCGACACGAAAAACGGGAACACTGAAGCTTTCTTT
CDR3 protein: CASSLDTKNGNTEAFF

D gene: TRBD1
clone size: .
V gene: TRBV19
J gene: TRBJ2-7
CDR3 DNA: TGTGCCACCATAGAGACTACCGGGACAGGATACGAGCAGTACTTC
CDR3 protein: CATIETTGTGYEQYF

D gene: TRBD2
clone size: .
V gene: TRBV7-2
J gene: TRBJ2-3
CDR3 DNA: TGTGCCAGCAGCTTAGGCCCCACTAGCGGCTTCACAGATACGCAGTATTTT
CDR3 protein: CASSLGPTSGFTDTQYF

D gene: TRBD1
clone size: .
V gene: TRBV30
J gene: TRBJ1-4
CDR3 DNA: TGTGCCTGGAGTAGGGACAGTCGTGAAAAACTGTTTTTT
CDR3 protein: CAWSRDSREKLFF

D gene: .
clone size: .
V gene: TRBV6-6
J gene: TRBJ2-7
CDR3 DNA: TGTGCCAGCAGTTACTCCCCCGTGGAGGGCTGGGAGCAGTACTTC
CDR3 protein: CASSYSPVEGWEQYF

D gene: TRBD1
clone size: few
V gene: TRBV7-2
J gene: TRBJ1-1
CDR3 DNA: TGTGCCAGCAGCTCACAGGGGGTGAACACTGAAGCTTTCTTT
CDR3 protein: CASSSQGVNTEAFF

D gene: .
clone size: .
V gene: TRBV6-6
J gene: TRBJ2-7
CDR3 DNA: TGTGCCAGCAGTTATAAGGAGGGGGCCTCCTACGAGCAGTACTTC
CDR3 protein: CASSYKEGASYEQYF

D gene: .
clone size: once
V gene: TRBV3-1/TRBV3-2
J gene: TRBJ2-1
CDR3 DNA: TGTGCCAGCAGCCAAGATCTCTCCTCCTCTTATGAGCAGTTCTTC
CDR3 protein: CASSQDLSSSYEQFF

D gene: .
clone size: once
V gene: TRBV10-3
J gene: TRBJ1-6
CDR3 DNA: TGTGCCATCTGGGACAACTATAATTCACCCCTCCACTTT
CDR3 protein: CAIWDNYNSPLHF

D gene: .
clone size: .
V gene: TRBV27
J gene: TRBJ2-1
CDR3 DNA: TGTGCCAGCAGTTTGTTCAGGGTAAATTACAATGAGCAGTTCTTC
CDR3 protein: CASSLFRVNYNEQFF

D gene: .
clone size: .
V gene: TRBV30
J gene: TRBJ1-2
CDR3 DNA: TGTGCCTGGAGTTTGGCAGGAAACTATGGCTACACCTTC
CDR3 protein: CAWSLAGNYGYTF

D gene: TRBD2
clone size: .
V gene: TRBV6-7
J gene: TRBJ2-5
CDR3 DNA: TGTGCCAGCACCTCGGAAGGGCTAGCGGGGCGACATGAAACGTACCAAGAGACCCAGTACTTC
CDR3 protein: CASTSEGLAGRHETYQETQYF

D gene: TRBD1
clone size: .
V gene: TRBV19
J gene: TRBJ1-1
CDR3 DNA: TGTGCCAGTACCGCGACAGGGTTGAACACTGAAGCTTTCTTT
CDR3 protein: CASTATGLNTEAFF

D gene: .
clone size: .
V gene: TRBV5-5
J gene: TRBJ1-1
CDR3 DNA: TGTGCCAGCAGCTTGGGCGGGCAGGAAGTACTAGCTTTCTTT
CDR3 protein: CASSLGGQEVLAFF

D gene: TRBD1
clone size: .
V gene: TRBV30
J gene: TRBJ1-1
CDR3 DNA: TGTGCCTGGAGTAAACAGGGGAAAACTGAAGCTTTCTTT
CDR3 protein: CAWSKQGKTEAFF

D gene: TRBD1
clone size: .
V gene: TRBV18
J gene: TRBJ1-5
CDR3 DNA: TGTGCCAGCTCATCAGGGGGCGCGTCTCAGCCCCAGCATTTT
CDR3 protein: CASSSGGASQPQHF

D gene: TRBD1
clone size: .
V gene: TRBV2
J gene: TRBJ1-5
CDR3 DNA: TGTGCCAGCAGTTTGACAGGGCAGGGGAATCAGCCCCAGCATTTT
CDR3 protein: CASSLTGQGNQPQHF